This T cell receptor beta chain was found in a study of cytomegalovirus exposure and HLA in healthy donors. This CDR3 contains 12 residues. CDR1 is SNHLY and CDR2 is FYNNEI in the germline V gene. V lost 11 bases and J lost 4; bases outside the gene matches: 5. Broader study findings: HLA alleles showed associations with 15,000 to 20,000 TCR beta sequences in a later analysis, at a 0.05 false discovery rate. A previous analysis found most TCR beta V segments productive roughly 90% or roughly 30% of the time.

The PCR employed 60 Vbeta primers together with 13 Jbeta primers. Repertoires were generated with immunoSEQ multiplex PCR, while TCRdb's copy carries only in-frame clones and drops some. The sample table sets out around 53,000 clones. Details on this clone: Its matching antigen is unknown.

The sequencing input was PBMCs. V is TRBV2 and J is TRBJ1-2; 9 positions match TRBD1. This receptor was identified in a woman aged 25 to 45 in good health and CMV-seropositive. CDR3 protein: CAGDREGYGYTF. In nucleotides, the CDR3 is TGTGCCGGGGACAGGGAGGGCTATGGCTACACCTTC.